This T cell receptor (beta chain) was recorded in a study of shared clonotypes between healthy human individuals. Regarding the study as a whole: Since donors were few, the genetic and exposure-history diversity represented was limited. Naive CD4 clonotypes were shared across several donors at about 5%. Researchers sampled blood only, noting tissue repertoires likely differ.

V shed 5 bases and J shed 4 bases, with 5 bases lying between them. Germline V gives CDR1 SGHVS, CDR2 FNYEAQ. The CDR3 extends over 11 amino acids. TCRdb's copy holds only in-frame clones and misses some; the assay was immunoSEQ multiplex PCR. The sample lists around 1,000,000 clones, around 77% occurring once. Points on this clone: What it binds is not known.

The gene calls are TRBV7-6 and TRBJ2-5; D gene ambiguous. The clonotype originates from a man in his late teens or twenties in good health. Some clones in this sample may be carry-over from other donors' samples. Sequencing was carried out using memory CD4+ T cells from PBMCs. Subset here: CD45RA-negative fraction. CDR3 sequence reads: CASSAGETQYF. CDR3 DNA sequence: TGTGCCAGCAGCGCCGGAGAGACCCAGTACTTC.